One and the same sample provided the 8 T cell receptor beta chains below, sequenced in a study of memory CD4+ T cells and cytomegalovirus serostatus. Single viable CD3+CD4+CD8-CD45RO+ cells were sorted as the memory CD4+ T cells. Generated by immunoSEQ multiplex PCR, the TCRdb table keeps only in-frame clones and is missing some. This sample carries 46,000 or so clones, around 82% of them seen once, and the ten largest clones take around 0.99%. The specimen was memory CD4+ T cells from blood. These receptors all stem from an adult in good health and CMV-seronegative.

This CDR3 reads CASSLKTAVGNTEAFF. CDR3 DNA sequence: TGTGCCAGCAGTTTAAAGACAGCGGTCGGGAACACTGAAGCTTTCTTT. This chain links TRBV28 with TRBJ1-1; a weak D match, TRBD1 (5 bases). This CDR3 is 16 amino acids long. The V gene's germline CDR1 is MDHEN and CDR2 SYDVKM. V was pared by 2 bases and J by 1 base, with 14 bases between.

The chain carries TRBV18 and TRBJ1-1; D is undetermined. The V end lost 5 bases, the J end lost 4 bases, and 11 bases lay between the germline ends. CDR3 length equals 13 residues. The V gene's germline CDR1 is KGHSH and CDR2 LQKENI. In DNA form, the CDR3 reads TGTGCCAGCTCATCGAGGGAGGCCACTGAAGCTTTCTTT. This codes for CASSSREATEAFF.

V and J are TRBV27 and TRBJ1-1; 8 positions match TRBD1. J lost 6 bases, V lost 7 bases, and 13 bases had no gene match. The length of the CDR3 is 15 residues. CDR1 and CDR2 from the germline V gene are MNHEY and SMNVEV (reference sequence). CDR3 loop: CASMEVGTGLPEAFF. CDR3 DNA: TGTGCCAGCATGGAAGTAGGGACAGGACTCCCTGAAGCTTTCTTT.

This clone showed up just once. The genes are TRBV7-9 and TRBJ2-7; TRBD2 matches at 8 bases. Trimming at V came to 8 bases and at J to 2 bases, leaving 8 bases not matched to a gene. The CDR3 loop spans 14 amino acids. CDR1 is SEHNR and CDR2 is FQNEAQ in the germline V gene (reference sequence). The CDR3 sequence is CASGQTSGPYEQYF. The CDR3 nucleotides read TGTGCCAGCGGCCAAACTAGCGGACCCTACGAGCAGTACTTC.

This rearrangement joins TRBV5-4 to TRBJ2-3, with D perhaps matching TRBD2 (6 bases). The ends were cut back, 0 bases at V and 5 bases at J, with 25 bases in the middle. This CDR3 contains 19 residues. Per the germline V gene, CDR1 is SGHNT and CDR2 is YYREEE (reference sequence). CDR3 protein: CASSLDREGRAGSRDTQYF. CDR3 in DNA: TGTGCCAGCAGCTTGGACCGTGAGGGCCGGGCGGGGTCGCGAGATACGCAGTATTTT. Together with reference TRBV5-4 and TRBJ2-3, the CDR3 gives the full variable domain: ETGVTQSPTHLIKTRGQQVTLRCSSQSGHNTVSWYQQALGQGPQFIFQYYREEENGRGNFPPRFSGLQFPNYSSELNVNALELDDSALYLCASSLDREGRAGSRDTQYFGPGTRLTVL.

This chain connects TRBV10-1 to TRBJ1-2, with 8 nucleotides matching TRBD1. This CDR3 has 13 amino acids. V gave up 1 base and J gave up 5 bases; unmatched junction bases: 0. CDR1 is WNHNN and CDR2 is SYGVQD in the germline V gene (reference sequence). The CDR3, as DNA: TGCGCCAGCAGTGAGTGGACAGGGTATGGCTACACCTTC. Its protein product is CASSEWTGYGYTF.

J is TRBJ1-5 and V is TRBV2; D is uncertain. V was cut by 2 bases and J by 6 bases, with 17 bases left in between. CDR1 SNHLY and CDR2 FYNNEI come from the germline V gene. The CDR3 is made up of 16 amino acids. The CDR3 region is CASSERRASAGQPQHF. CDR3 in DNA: TGTGCCAGCAGTGAAAGGAGGGCGTCGGCGGGTCAGCCCCAGCATTTT.

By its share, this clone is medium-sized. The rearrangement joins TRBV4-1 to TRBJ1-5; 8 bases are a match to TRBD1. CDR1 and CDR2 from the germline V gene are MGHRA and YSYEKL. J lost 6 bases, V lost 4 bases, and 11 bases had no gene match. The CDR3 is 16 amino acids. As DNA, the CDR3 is TGCGCCAGCAGCCCAACGACAGGGGAGGTTGGTCAGCCCCAGCATTTT. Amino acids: CASSPTTGEVGQPQHF.